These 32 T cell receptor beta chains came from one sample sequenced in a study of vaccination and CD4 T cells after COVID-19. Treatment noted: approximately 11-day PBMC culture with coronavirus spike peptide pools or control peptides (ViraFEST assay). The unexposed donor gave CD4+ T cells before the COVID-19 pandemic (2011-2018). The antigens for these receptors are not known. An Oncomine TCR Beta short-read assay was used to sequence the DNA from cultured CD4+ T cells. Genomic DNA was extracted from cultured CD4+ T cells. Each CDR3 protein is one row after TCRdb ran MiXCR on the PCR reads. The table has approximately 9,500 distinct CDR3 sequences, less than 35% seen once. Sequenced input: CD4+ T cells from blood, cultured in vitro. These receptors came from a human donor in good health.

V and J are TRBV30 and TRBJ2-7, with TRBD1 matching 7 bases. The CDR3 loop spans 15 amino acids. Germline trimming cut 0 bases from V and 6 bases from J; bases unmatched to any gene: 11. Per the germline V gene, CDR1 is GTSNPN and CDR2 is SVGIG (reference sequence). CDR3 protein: CAWSVRRQGHGEQYF. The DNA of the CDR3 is TGTGCCTGGAGTGTACGACGACAGGGACATGGCGAGCAGTACTTC.

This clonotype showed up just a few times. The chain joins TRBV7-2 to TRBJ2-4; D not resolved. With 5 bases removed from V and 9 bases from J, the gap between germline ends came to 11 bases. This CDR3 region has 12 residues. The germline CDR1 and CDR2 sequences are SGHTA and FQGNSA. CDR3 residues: CASSPPSGIQYF. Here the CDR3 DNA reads TGTGCCAGCAGCCCCCCGTCGGGCATTCAGTACTTC.

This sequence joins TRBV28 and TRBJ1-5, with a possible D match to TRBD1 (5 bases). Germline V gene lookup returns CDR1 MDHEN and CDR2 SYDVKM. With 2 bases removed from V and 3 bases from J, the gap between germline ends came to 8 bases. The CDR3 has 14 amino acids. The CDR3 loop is CASSLAGINQPQHF. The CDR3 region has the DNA TGTGCCAGCAGTTTAGCAGGGATCAATCAGCCCCAGCATTTT. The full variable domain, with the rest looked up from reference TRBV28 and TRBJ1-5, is DVKVTQSSRYLVKRTGEKVFLECVQDMDHENMFWYRQDPGLGLRLIYFSYDVKMKEKGDIPEGYSVSREKKERFSLILESASTNQTSMYLCASSLAGINQPQHFGDGTRLSIL.

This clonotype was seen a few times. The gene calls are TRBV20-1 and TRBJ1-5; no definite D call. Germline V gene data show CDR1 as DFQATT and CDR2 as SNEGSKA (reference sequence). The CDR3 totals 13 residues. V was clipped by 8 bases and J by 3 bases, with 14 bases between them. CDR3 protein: CSTLVVVNQPQHF. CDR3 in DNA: TGCAGTACGTTGGTAGTTGTCAATCAGCCCCAGCATTTT.

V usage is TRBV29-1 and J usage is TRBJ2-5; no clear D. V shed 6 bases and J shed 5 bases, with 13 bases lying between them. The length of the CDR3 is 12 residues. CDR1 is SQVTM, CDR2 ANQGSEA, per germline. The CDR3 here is CSVRSGQETQYF. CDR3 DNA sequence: TGCAGCGTGAGGTCAGGCCAGGAGACCCAGTACTTC.

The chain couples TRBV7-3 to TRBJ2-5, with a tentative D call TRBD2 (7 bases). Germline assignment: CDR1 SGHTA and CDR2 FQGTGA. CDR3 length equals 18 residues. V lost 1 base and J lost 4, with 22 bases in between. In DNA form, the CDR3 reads TGTGCCAGCAGCTTAATGCCCCGAGGGGGGGGCCGGGGAGAGACCCAGTACTTC. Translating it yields CASSLMPRGGGRGETQYF.

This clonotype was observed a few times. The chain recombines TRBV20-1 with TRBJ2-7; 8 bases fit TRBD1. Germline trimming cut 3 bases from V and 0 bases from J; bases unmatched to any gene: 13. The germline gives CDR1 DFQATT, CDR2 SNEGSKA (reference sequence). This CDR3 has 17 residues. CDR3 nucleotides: TGCAGTGCTAGTTCTATCGTGGACAGGGTAAACTCCTACGAGCAGTACTTC. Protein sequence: CSASSIVDRVNSYEQYF.

CDR3 sequence: CASSSRWDGGYTF. The CDR3 coding sequence is TGTGCCAGCAGTTCCCGGTGGGACGGAGGCTACACCTTC. V gene TRBV6-5 combines with J gene TRBJ1-2, with a weak D call TRBD1 (5 bases). Trimming left V 4 bases short and J 8 bases short, with 14 bases between. Germline V gene data show CDR1 as MNHEY and CDR2 as SVGAGI. The CDR3 is 13 residues long.

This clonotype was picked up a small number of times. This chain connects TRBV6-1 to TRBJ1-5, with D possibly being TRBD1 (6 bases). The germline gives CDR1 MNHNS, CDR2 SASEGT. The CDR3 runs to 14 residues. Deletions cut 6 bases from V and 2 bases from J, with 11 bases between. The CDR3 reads CASRPPGGNQPQHF. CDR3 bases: TGTGCCAGCAGACCACCAGGGGGCAATCAGCCCCAGCATTTT.

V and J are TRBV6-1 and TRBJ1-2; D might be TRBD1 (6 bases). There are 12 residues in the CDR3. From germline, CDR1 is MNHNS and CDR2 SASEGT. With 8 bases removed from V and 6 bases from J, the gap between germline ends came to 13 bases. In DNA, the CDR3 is TGTGCCAGCGGGCCGGGGGGCGATGGCTACACCTTC. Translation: CASGPGGDGYTF.

The CDR3: CSAQIGTSPRETQYF. CDR3 nucleotides: TGCAGTGCTCAGATCGGGACTAGCCCTCGAGAGACCCAGTACTTC. The gene calls are TRBV20-1 and TRBJ2-5; 9 positions agree with TRBD2. The CDR3 runs to 15 residues. The germline CDR1 and CDR2 sequences are DFQATT and SNEGSKA (reference sequence). J lost 4 bases, V lost 5 bases, and 11 bases had no gene match.

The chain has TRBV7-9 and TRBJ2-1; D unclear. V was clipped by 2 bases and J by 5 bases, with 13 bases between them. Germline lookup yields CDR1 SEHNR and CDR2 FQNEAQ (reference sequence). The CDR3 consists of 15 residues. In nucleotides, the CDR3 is TGTGCCAGCAGCTTAAGCCCGCTCCAAGACAATGAGCAGTTCTTC. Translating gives CASSLSPLQDNEQFF.

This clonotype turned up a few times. The CDR3 coding sequence is TGCGCCAGCAGCCTCAGAACAGAGGGAGGCTACACCTTC. It is translated as CASSLRTEGGYTF. The gene calls are TRBV5-1 and TRBJ1-2, with no clear D. CDR1 is SGHRS, CDR2 YFSETQ, per germline. The CDR3 length is 13 residues. V was clipped by 4 bases and J by 8 bases, with 15 bases between them.

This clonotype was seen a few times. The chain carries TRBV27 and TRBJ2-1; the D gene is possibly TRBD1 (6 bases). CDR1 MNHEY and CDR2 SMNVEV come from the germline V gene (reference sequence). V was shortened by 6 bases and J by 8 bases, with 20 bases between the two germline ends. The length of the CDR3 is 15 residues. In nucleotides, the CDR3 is TGTGCCAGCAGCCTCCCCGGCACAGGGCACGATGAGCAGTTCTTC. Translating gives CASSLPGTGHDEQFF.

The CDR3 DNA is TGTGCCAGCAGCCAAGATAAGGCAGGCAGGGGCTACACCTTC. Amino acids: CASSQDKAGRGYTF. This chain links TRBV4-2 with TRBJ1-2; D is ambiguous. CDR3 size: 14 residues. Germline CDR1 and CDR2: LGHNA and YNFKEQ. V lost 0 bases and J 8 bases, leaving 13 bases between the germline ends.

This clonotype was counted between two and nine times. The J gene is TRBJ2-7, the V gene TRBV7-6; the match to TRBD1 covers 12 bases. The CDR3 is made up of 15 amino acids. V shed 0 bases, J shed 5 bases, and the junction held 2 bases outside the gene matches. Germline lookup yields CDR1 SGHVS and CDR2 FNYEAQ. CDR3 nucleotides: TGTGCCAGCAGCTTAGCCGGGACAGGGGGCCACGAGCAGTACTTC. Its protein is CASSLAGTGGHEQYF.

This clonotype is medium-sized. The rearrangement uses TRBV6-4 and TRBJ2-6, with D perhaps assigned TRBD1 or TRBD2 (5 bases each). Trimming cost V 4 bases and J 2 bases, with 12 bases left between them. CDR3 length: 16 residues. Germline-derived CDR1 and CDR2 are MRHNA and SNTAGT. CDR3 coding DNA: TGTGCCAGCAGTGTTGGGGGTAGCGCTGGGGCCAACGTCCTGACTTTC. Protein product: CASSVGGSAGANVLTF.

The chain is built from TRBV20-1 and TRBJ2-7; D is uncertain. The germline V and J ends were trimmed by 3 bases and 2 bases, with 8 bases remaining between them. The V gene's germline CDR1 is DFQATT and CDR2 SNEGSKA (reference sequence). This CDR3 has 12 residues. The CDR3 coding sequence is TGCAGTGCTAGCGGGCTAACCTACGAGCAGTACTTC. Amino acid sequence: CSASGLTYEQYF.

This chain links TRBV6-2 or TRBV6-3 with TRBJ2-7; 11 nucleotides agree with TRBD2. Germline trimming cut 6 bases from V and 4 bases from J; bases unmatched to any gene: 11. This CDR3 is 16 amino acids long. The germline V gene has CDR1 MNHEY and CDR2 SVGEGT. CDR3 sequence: CASSPPASGRRYEQYF. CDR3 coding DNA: TGTGCCAGCAGCCCTCCAGCTAGCGGGAGGAGATACGAGCAGTACTTC.

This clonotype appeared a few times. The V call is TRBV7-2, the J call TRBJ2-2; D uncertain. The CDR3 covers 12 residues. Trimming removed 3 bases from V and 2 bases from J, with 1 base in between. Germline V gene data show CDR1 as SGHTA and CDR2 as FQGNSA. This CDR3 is CASSFNTGELFF. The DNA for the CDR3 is TGTGCCAGCAGCTTTAACACCGGGGAGCTGTTTTTT.

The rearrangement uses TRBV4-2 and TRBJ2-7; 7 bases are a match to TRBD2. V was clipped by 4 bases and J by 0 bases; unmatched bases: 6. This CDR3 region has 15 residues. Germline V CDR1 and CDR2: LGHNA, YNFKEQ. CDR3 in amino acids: CASSRGGGSSYEQYF. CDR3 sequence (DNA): TGTGCCAGCAGCCGGGGGGGGGGATCCTCCTACGAGCAGTACTTC.

CDR3 sequence reads: CASSTGLADTDTQYF. The DNA of the CDR3 is TGTGCCAGCAGTACAGGACTAGCGGACACAGATACGCAGTATTTT. The chain is built from TRBV6-1 and TRBJ2-3, with 10 nucleotides matching TRBD2. Trimming at V came to 5 bases and at J to 2 bases, leaving 4 bases not matched to a gene. There are 15 residues in the CDR3. Looked up from germline, CDR1 is MNHNS and CDR2 is SASEGT.

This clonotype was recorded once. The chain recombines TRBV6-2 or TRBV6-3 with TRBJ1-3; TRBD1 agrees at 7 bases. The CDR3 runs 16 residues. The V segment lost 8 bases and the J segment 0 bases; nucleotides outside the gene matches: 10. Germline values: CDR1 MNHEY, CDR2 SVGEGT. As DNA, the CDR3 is TGTGCCAGCCGGGAATGGACAGGCGACTCTGGAAACACCATATATTTT. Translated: CASREWTGDSGNTIYF.

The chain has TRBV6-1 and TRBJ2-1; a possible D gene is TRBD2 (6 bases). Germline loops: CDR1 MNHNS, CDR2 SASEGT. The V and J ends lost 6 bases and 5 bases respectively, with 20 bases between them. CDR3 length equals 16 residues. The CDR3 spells CASSGLTRGGHNEQFF. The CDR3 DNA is TGTGCCAGCAGCGGACTGACTCGGGGAGGCCACAATGAGCAGTTCTTC.

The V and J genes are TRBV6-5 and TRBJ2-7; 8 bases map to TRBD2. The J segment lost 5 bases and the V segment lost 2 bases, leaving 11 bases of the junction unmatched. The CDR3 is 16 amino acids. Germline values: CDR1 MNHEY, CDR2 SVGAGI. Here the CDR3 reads CASSYLLAGTADEQYF. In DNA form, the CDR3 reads TGTGCCAGCAGTTACCTTTTAGCGGGAACGGCAGACGAGCAGTACTTC.

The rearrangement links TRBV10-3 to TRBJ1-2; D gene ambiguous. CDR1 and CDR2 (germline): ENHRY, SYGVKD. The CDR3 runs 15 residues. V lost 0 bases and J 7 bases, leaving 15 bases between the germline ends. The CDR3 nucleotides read TGTGCCATCAGTGAGTCAGGGCTAGGCGGGTCTGGCTACACCTTC. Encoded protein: CAISESGLGGSGYTF.

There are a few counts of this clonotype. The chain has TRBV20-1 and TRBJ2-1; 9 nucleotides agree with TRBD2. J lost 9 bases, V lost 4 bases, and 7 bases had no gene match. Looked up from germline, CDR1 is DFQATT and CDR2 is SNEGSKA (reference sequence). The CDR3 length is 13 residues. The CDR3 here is CSAKGVAGAEQFF. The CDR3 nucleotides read TGCAGTGCTAAGGGGGTAGCGGGAGCTGAGCAGTTCTTC.

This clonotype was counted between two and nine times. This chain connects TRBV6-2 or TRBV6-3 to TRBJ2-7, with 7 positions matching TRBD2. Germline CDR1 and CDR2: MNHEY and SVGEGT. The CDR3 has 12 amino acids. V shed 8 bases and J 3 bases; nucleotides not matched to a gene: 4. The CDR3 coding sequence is TGTGCCAGCGTCAGCGGGATCTACGAGCAGTACTTC. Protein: CASVSGIYEQYF.

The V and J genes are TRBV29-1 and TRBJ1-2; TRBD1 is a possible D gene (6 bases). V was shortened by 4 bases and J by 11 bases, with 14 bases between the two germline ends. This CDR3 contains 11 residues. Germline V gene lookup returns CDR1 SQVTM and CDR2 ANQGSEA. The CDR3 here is CSVATGTLYTF. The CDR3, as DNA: TGCAGCGTTGCTACAGGGACCCTTTACACCTTC.

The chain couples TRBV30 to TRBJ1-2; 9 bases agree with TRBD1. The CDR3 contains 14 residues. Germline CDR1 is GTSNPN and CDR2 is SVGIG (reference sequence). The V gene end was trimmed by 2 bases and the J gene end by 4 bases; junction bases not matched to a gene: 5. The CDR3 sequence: CAWSMGQGVYGYTF. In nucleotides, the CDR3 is TGTGCCTGGAGTATGGGACAGGGCGTCTATGGCTACACCTTC.

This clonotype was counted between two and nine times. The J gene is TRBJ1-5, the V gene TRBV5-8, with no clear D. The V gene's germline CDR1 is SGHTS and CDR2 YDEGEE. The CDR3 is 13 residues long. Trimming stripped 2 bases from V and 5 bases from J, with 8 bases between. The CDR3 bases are TGTGCCAGCAGCTTACGCAGAGATCAGCCCCAGCATTTT. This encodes CASSLRRDQPQHF.

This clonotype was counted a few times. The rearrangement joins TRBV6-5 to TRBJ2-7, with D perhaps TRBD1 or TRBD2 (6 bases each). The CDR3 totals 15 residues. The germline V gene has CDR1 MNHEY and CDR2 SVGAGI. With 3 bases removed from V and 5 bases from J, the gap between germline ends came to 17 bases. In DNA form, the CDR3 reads TGTGCCAGCAGTTATGGGTGGGGGGCTAGCAACGAGCAGTACTTC. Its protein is CASSYGWGASNEQYF.